This T cell receptor (beta chain) was profiled in a study of T-cell reconstitution after alpha-beta-depleted transplantation in children. This clonotype was seen only once. A read error may produce the germline difference seen at one junction end. CDR1 DFQATT and CDR2 SNEGSKA come from the germline V gene (reference sequence). CDR3 length: 19 amino acids. During its preparation, the TCRbeta library received unique molecular identifiers. TCRdb analysed the PCR reads with MiXCR anew, one entry per CDR3 protein. The repertoire holds roughly 200,000 distinct CDR3 sequences, with about 14% as singletons. The clonotype comes from a human donor who donated a stem cell graft to a child with acute lymphoblastic leukemia. The V call is TRBV20-1, the J call TRBJ2-2; 14 nucleotides match TRBD2. Sequenced here: PBMCs from the stem cell graft donor, sampled from the stem cell graft. The DNA for the CDR3 is TGCAGTGCTAGTAGGGCCCCCGGGACTAGCGGGAGAGGCACCGGGGTGCTGTTTTTT. Amino acids: CSASRAPGTSGRGTGVLFF.